A single TCR beta chain is shown here with its context. The antigen is not known. FACS sorted CD4+ or CD8+ T cells into CD45RA+ naive and CD45RO+ memory. Here immunoSEQ multiplex PCR was the method, and the copy in TCRdb shows in-frame clones only, minus some. The sample lists around 30,000 clones; less than 85% were seen once. The ends lost 3 bases at V and 6 bases at J; junction bases unmatched: 7. This CDR3 region has 16 residues. Germline CDR1 reads SGHTA; CDR2 reads FQGNSA. These data originate in a study of regulatory dendritic cells for organ transplantation. Whole-study results and caveats: Memory T cells were less diverse than naive, with memory CD8+ most oligoclonal. Of resting T cell subsets, memory CD8+ had the most alloreactive clonotypes. Considerable individual heterogeneity was seen in alloreactive memory CD8+ T cells.

The TCR originated in a human donor in good health. The J gene is TRBJ2-1, the V gene TRBV7-2; 11 bases match TRBD2. Material: naive CD8+ T cells from blood. Regarding subset: CD45RA+ naive T cells. CDR3 in DNA: TGTGCCAGCAGCTTCCTCGCGCTAGCGGGGGGCAATGAGCAGTTCTTC. This gives the protein CASSFLALAGGNEQFF.